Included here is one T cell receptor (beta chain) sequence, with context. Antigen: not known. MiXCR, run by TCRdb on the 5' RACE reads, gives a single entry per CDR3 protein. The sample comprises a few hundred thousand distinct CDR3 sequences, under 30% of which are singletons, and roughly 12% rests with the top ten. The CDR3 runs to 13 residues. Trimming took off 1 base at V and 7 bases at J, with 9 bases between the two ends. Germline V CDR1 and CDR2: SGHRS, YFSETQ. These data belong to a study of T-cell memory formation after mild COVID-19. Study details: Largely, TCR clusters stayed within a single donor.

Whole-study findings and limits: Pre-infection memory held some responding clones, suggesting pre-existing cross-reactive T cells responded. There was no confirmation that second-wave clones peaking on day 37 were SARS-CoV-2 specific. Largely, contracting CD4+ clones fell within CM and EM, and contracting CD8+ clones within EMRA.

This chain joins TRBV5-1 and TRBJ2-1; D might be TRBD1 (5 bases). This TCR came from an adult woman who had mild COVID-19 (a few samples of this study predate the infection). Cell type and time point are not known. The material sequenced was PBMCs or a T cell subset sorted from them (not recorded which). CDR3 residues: CASSLIPGNEQFF. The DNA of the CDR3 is TGCGCCAGCAGCTTGATTCCAGGGAATGAGCAGTTCTTC. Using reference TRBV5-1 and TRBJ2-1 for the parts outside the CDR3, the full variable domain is KAGVTQTPRYLIKTRGQQVTLSCSPISGHRSVSWYQQTPGQGLQFLFEYFSETQRNKGNFPGRFSGRQFSNSRSEMNVSTLELGDSALYLCASSLIPGNEQFFGPGTRLTVL.